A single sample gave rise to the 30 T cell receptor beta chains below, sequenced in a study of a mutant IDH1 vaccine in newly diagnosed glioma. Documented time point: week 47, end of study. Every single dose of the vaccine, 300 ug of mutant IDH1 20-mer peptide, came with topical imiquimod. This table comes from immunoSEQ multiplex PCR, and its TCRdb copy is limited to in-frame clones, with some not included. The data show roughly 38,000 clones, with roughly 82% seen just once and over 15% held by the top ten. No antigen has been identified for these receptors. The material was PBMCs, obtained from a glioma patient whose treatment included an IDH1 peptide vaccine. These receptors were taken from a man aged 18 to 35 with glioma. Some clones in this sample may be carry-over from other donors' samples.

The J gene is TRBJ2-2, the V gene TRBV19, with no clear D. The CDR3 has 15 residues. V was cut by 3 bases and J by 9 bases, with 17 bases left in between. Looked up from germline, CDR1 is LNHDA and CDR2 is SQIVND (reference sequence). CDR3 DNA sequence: TGTGCCAGTAGTATGTCGCGGCCGATTTTCCGGGAGCTGTTTTTT. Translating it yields CASSMSRPIFRELFF.

The CDR3 is CASSFPTGELFF. CDR3 nucleotide sequence: TGTGCCAGCAGTTTCCCTACCGGGGAGCTGTTTTTT. This chain connects TRBV27 to TRBJ2-2; D unclear. From germline, CDR1 is MNHEY and CDR2 SMNVEV (reference sequence). With 3 bases removed from V and 5 bases from J, the gap between germline ends came to 4 bases. The CDR3 has 12 residues.

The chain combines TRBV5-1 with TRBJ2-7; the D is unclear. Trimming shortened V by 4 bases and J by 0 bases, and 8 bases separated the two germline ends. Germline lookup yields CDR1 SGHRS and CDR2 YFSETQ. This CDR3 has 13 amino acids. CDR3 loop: CASSGTVSYEQYF. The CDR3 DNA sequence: TGCGCCAGCAGCGGAACAGTCTCCTACGAGCAGTACTTC.

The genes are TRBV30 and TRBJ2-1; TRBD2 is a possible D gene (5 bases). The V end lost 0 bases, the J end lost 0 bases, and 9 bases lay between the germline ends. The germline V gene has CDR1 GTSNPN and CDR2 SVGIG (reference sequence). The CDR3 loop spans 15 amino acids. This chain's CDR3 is CAWSVWTSSYNEQFF. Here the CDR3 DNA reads TGTGCCTGGAGTGTTTGGACTTCCTCCTACAATGAGCAGTTCTTC.

The CDR3 reads CAWSVGGGQPQHF. The CDR3 DNA is TGTGCCTGGAGTGTAGGAGGTGGTCAGCCCCAGCATTTT. This chain connects TRBV30 to TRBJ1-5, with no clear D. The CDR3 spans 13 residues. Germline V gene sequence: CDR1 GTSNPN, CDR2 SVGIG (reference sequence). V dropped 0 bases and J dropped 6 bases, with 9 bases sitting between them.

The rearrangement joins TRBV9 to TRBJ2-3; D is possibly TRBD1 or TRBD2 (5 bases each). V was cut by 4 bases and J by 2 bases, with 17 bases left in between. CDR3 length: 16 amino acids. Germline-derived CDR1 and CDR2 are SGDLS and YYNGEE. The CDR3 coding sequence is TGTGCCAGCAGCCGCTCACGGATGGGGGTCACAGATACGCAGTATTTT. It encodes CASSRSRMGVTDTQYF.

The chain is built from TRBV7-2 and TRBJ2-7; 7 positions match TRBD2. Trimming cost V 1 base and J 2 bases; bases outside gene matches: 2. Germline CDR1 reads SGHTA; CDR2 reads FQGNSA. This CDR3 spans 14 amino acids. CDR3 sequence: CASSLERGPYEQYF. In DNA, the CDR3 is TGTGCCAGCAGCTTAGAGCGGGGACCCTACGAGCAGTACTTC.

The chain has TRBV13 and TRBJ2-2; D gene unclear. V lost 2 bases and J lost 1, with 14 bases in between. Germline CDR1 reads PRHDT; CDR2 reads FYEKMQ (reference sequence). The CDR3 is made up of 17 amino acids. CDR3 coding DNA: TGTGCCAGCAGCTTACCCCGTCTGGGCCGGAACACCGGGGAGCTGTTTTTT. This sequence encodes CASSLPRLGRNTGELFF.

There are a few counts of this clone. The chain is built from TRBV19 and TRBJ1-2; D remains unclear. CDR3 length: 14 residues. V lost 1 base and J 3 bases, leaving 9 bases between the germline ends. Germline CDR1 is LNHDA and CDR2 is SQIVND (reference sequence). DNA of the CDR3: TGTGCCAGTAGTATAGGAGAAGATGACTATGGCTACACCTTC. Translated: CASSIGEDDYGYTF.

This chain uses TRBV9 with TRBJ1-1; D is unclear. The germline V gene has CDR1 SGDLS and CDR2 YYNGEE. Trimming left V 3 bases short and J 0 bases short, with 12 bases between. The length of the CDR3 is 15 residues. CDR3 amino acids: CASSAGNSLNTEAFF. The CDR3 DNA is TGTGCCAGCAGCGCTGGGAACAGCTTGAACACTGAAGCTTTCTTT.

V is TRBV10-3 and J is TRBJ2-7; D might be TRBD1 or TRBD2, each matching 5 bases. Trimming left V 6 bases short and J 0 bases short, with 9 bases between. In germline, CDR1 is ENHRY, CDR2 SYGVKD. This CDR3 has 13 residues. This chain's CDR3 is CAISDGTSYEQYF. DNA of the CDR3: TGTGCCATCAGCGACGGGACCTCCTACGAGCAGTACTTC.

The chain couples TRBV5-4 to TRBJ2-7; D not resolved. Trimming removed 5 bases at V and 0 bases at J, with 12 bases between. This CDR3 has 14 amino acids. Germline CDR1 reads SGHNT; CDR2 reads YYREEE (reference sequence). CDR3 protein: CASSPEPTSYEQYF. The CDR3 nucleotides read TGTGCCAGCAGTCCGGAACCGACCTCCTACGAGCAGTACTTC.

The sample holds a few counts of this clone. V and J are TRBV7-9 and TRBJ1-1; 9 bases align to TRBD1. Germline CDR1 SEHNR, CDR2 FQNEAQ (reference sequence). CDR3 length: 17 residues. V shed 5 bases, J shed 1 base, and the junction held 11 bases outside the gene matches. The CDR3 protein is CASSGGLDRGTNTEAFF. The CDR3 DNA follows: TGTGCCAGCAGCGGCGGACTAGACAGGGGGACGAACACTGAAGCTTTCTTT.

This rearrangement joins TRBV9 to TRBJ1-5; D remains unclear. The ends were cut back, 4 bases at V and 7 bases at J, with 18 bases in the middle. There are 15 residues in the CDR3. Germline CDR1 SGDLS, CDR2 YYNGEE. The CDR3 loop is CASSRTPTWEQPQHF. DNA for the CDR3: TGTGCCAGCAGCCGGACCCCAACCTGGGAGCAGCCCCAGCATTTT.

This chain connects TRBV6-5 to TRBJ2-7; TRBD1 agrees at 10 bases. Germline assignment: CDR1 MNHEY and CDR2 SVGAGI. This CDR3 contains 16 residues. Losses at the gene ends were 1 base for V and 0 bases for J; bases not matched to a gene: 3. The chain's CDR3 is CASSYLRTGGSYEQYF. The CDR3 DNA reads TGTGCCAGCAGTTACTTGCGGACAGGGGGCTCCTACGAGCAGTACTTC.

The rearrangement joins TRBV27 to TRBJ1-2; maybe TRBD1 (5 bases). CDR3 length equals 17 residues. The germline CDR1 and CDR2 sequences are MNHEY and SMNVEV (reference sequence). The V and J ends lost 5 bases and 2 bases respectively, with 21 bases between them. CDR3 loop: CASSTWDGSSRNYGYTF. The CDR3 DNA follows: TGTGCCAGCAGTACCTGGGACGGATCCTCGCGCAACTATGGCTACACCTTC.

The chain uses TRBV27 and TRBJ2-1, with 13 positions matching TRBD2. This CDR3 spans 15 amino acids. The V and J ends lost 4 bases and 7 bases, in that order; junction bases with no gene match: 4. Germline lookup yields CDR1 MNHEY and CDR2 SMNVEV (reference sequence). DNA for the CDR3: TGTGCCAGCAGTTCACTAGCGGGAGGGCTGAATGAGCAGTTCTTC. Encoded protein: CASSSLAGGLNEQFF.

CDR3 amino acids: CASSSQGADGTEAFF. CDR3 DNA: TGTGCCAGCAGTTCACAGGGGGCGGATGGCACTGAAGCTTTCTTT. The J gene is TRBJ1-1, the V gene TRBV6-5, with 9 bases matching TRBD1. Trimming at V came to 4 bases and at J to 4 bases, leaving 7 bases not matched to a gene. Germline CDR1 is MNHEY and CDR2 is SVGAGI. CDR3 length: 15 amino acids.

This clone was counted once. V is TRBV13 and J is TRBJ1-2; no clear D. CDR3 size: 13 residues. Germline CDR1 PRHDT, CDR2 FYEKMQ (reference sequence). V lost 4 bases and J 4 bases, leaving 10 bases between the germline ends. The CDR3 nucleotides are TGTGCCAGCAGCTCCGTGGAGGGCTATGGCTACACCTTC. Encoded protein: CASSSVEGYGYTF.

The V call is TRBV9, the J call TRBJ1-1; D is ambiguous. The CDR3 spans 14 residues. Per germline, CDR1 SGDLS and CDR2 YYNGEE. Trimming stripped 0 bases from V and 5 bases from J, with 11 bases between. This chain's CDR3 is CASSVGGKGTEAFF. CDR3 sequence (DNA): TGTGCCAGCAGCGTAGGCGGGAAAGGGACTGAAGCTTTCTTT. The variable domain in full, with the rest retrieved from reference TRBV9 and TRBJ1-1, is DSGVTQTPKHLITATGQRVTLRCSPRSGDLSVYWYQQSLDQGLQFLIQYYNGEERAKGNILERFSAQQFPDLHSELNLSSLELGDSALYFCASSVGGKGTEAFFGQGTRLTVV.

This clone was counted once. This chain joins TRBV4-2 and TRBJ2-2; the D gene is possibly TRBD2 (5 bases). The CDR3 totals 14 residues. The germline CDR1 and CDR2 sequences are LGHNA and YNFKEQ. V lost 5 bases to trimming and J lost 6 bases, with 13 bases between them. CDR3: CASSSDGLSGELFF. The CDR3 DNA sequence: TGTGCCAGCAGCTCGGATGGACTCTCCGGGGAGCTGTTTTTT.

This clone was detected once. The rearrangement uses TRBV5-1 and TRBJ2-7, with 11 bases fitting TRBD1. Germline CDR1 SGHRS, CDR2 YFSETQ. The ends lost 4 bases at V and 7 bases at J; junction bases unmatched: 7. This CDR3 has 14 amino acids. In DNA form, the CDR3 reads TGCGCCAGCAGCCCCGGACAGGGGGCGGGAGAGCAGTACTTC. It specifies CASSPGQGAGEQYF.

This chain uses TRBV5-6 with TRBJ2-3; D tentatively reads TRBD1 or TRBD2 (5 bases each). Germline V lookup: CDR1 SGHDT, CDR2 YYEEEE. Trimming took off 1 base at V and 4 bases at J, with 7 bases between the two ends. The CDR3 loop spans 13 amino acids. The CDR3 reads CASSLRGADTQYF. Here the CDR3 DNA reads TGTGCCAGCAGCTTGAGAGGGGCAGATACGCAGTATTTT.

CDR3 DNA: TGTGCCAGCAACAAGGGACCCCTACAGTATCCCCAGCATTTT. Its protein product is CASNKGPLQYPQHF. The J gene is TRBJ1-5, the V gene TRBV7-8; a possible D gene is TRBD1 (5 bases). Germline V CDR1 and CDR2: SGHVS, FQNEAQ. V lost 7 bases to trimming and J lost 10 bases, with 20 bases between them. CDR3 length: 14 residues.

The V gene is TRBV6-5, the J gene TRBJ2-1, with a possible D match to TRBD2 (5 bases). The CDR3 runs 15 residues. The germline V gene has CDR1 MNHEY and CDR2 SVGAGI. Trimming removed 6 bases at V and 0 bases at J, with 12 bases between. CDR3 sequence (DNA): TGTGCCAGCAGCCCTAGCAGTAGCTCCTACAATGAGCAGTTCTTC. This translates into CASSPSSSSYNEQFF.

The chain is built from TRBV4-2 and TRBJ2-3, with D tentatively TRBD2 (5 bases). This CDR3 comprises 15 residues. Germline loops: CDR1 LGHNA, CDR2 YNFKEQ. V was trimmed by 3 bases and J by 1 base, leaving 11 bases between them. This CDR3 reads CASSQRAAGTDTQYF. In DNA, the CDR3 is TGTGCCAGCAGCCAGAGAGCGGCCGGCACAGATACGCAGTATTTT.

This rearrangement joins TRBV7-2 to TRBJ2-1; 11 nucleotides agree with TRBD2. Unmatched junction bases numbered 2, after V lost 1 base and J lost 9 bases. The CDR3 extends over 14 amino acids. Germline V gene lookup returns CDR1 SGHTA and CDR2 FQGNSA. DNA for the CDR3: TGTGCCAGCAGCTTAGTAGCGGGGGGGAGTGAGCAGTTCTTC. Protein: CASSLVAGGSEQFF.

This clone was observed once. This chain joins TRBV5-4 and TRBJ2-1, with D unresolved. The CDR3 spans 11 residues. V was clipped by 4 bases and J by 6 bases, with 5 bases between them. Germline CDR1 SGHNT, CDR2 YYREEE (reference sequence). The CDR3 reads CASSELNEQFF. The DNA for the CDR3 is TGTGCCAGCAGCGAACTCAATGAGCAGTTCTTC.

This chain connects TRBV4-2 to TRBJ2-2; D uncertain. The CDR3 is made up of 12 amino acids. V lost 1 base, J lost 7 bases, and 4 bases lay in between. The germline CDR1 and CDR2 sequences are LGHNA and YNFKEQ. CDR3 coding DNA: TGTGCCAGCAGCCAAGGCGGCGGGGAGCTGTTTTTT. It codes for CASSQGGGELFF.

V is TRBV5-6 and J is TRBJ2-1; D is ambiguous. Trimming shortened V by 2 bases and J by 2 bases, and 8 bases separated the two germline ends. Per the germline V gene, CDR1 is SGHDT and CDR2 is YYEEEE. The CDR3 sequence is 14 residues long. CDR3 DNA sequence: TGTGCCAGCAGCTTAAAGGAGCCCTACAATGAGCAGTTCTTC. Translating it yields CASSLKEPYNEQFF.